A single sample is the source of the 30 T cell receptor beta chains below, sequenced in a study of tumor T cells in aggressive B-cell lymphoma. Only in-frame clones appear in the TCRdb table, and some are missing; sequencing was by immunoSEQ multiplex PCR. The table lists under 3,500 clones, 70% to 90% of them singletons, with roughly 4.2% in the top ten. The sequenced material came from tumor tissue. The receptors originated from an adult with diffuse large B cell lymphoma.

Concerning this clone itself: The sample has other DNA sequences that encode this CDR3 too. This rearrangement joins TRBV19 to TRBJ1-5, with unresolved D. The V gene's germline CDR1 is LNHDA and CDR2 SQIVND (reference sequence). The V and J ends lost 1 base and 1 base respectively, with 5 bases between them. The CDR3 covers 14 residues. CDR3 region: CASSIGQSNQPQHF. CDR3 nucleotide sequence: TGTGCCAGTAGTATAGGGCAGAGCAATCAGCCCCAGCATTTT.

The chain joins TRBV6-1 to TRBJ2-1; D is unclear. Trimming shortened V by 8 bases and J by 2 bases, and 7 bases separated the two germline ends. The germline gives CDR1 MNHNS, CDR2 SASEGT. This CDR3 spans 12 amino acids. As DNA, the CDR3 is TGTGCCAGCGAGACAACCTACAATGAGCAGTTCTTC. It translates to CASETTYNEQFF.

The rearrangement links TRBV9 to TRBJ2-2; D is perhaps TRBD2 (6 bases). This CDR3 is 14 amino acids long. Between the trimmed V and J ends, which lost 5 bases and 7 bases, there was a span of 15 bases. CDR1 and CDR2 from the germline V gene are SGDLS and YYNGEE. CDR3 sequence: CASRTTSLDGELFF. CDR3 nucleotide sequence: TGTGCCAGCAGAACGACTAGTCTCGACGGGGAGCTGTTTTTT.

This chain joins TRBV5-1 and TRBJ1-4; D possibly corresponds to TRBD1 (6 bases). This CDR3 is built from 14 residues. Germline V CDR1 and CDR2: SGHRS, YFSETQ. Between the trimmed V and J ends, which lost 0 bases and 8 bases, there was a span of 11 bases. As DNA, the CDR3 is TGCGCCAGCAGCTTGGTGCAGGGGAGCGAAAAACTGTTTTTT. Protein: CASSLVQGSEKLFF. The complete variable domain, with remaining parts taken from reference TRBV5-1 and TRBJ1-4, reads KAGVTQTPRYLIKTRGQQVTLSCSPISGHRSVSWYQQTPGQGLQFLFEYFSETQRNKGNFPGRFSGRQFSNSRSEMNVSTLELGDSALYLCASSLVQGSEKLFFGSGTQLSVL.

The chain uses TRBV7-8 and TRBJ1-1, with TRBD1 as a possible D gene (6 bases). CDR1 and CDR2 from the germline V gene are SGHVS and FQNEAQ. The CDR3 contains 12 residues. Deletions cut 2 bases from V and 10 bases from J, with 11 bases between. DNA for the CDR3: TGTGCCAGCAGCTTAAGCGGGACACGAGCTTTCTTT. Its translation: CASSLSGTRAFF.

The V and J genes are TRBV10-1 and TRBJ2-2, with a tentative D call TRBD2 (6 bases). The germline V and J ends were trimmed by 4 bases and 5 bases, with 11 bases remaining between them. The CDR3 totals 14 residues. Looked up from germline, CDR1 is WNHNN and CDR2 is SYGVQD (reference sequence). CDR3 sequence: CASSVGGLTGELFF. The CDR3, as DNA: TGCGCCAGCAGTGTGGGGGGTTTGACCGGGGAGCTGTTTTTT.

V and J are TRBV19 and TRBJ1-1, with no clear D. V lost 1 base to trimming and J lost 3 bases, with 6 bases between them. The CDR3 has 13 residues. Germline V CDR1 and CDR2: LNHDA, SQIVND (reference sequence). Here the CDR3 DNA reads TGTGCCAGTAGTATAGCCGACTACACTGAAGCTTTCTTT. Amino acids: CASSIADYTEAFF. Drawing the rest from reference TRBV19 and TRBJ1-1, the complete variable domain is DGGITQSPKYLFRKEGQNVTLSCEQNLNHDAMYWYRQDPGQGLRLIYYSQIVNDFQKGDIAEGYSVSREKKESFPLTVTSAQKNPTAFYLCASSIADYTEAFFGQGTRLTVV.

This clone was detected only once. For the CDR3, the DNA is TGTGCCTGGACGGGAGACCTTGAAGCTTTCTTT. It encodes CAWTGDLEAFF. The rearrangement links TRBV30 to TRBJ1-1; unclear D gene. Trimming left V 4 bases short and J 7 bases short, with 10 bases between. Looked up from germline, CDR1 is GTSNPN and CDR2 is SVGIG (reference sequence). This CDR3 comprises 11 residues.

The genes are TRBV27 and TRBJ1-4; D remains ambiguous. Germline V gives CDR1 MNHEY, CDR2 SMNVEV (reference sequence). V lost 1 base and J 7 bases, leaving 7 bases between the germline ends. The CDR3 extends over 13 amino acids. CDR3 sequence reads: CASSLFKSEKLFF. DNA for the CDR3: TGTGCCAGCAGTTTATTCAAGAGTGAAAAACTGTTTTTT.

The chain combines TRBV28 with TRBJ2-5; D unclear. The V gene lost 6 bases and the J gene lost 4 bases, with 9 bases spanning the gap. The CDR3 runs to 12 residues. In germline, CDR1 is MDHEN, CDR2 SYDVKM. This CDR3 reads CASRNPTETQYF. CDR3 coding DNA: TGTGCCAGCAGAAACCCTACAGAGACCCAGTACTTC.

The gene calls are TRBV2 and TRBJ2-1, with TRBD2 matching 14 bases. The CDR3 extends over 15 amino acids. J was trimmed by 15 bases and V by 6 bases; bases with no gene match: 13. CDR1 and CDR2 from the germline V gene are SNHLY and FYNNEI. The CDR3 region has the DNA TGTGCCAGCAGACCGACTAGCGGGGGGGCAAAGTTTTGGTTCTTC. This sequence encodes CASRPTSGGAKFWFF.

The chain combines TRBV6-5 with TRBJ1-1; D ambiguous. Trimming stripped 4 bases from V and 4 bases from J, with 19 bases between. This CDR3 is 16 amino acids long. CDR1 is MNHEY and CDR2 is SVGAGI in the germline V gene. CDR3 region: CASSLIPGGVSTEAFF. For the CDR3, the DNA is TGTGCCAGCAGTTTGATCCCCGGCGGTGTGAGCACTGAAGCTTTCTTT.

This sequence joins TRBV7-2 and TRBJ2-7; TRBD1 matches at 7 bases. V lost 5 bases to trimming and J lost 7 bases; unmatched junction nucleotides: 5. Germline V lookup: CDR1 SGHTA, CDR2 FQGNSA. The CDR3 consists of 12 residues. The CDR3 region has the DNA TGTGCCAGCAGCGTTTCACAGGGGGAGCAGTACTTC. Translating it yields CASSVSQGEQYF. Combining the CDR3 with reference TRBV7-2 and TRBJ2-7 gives the whole variable domain GAGVSQSPSNKVTEKGKDVELRCDPISGHTALYWYRQSLGQGLEFLIYFQGNSAPDKSGLPSDRFSAERTGGSVSTLTIQRTQQEDSAVYLCASSVSQGEQYFGPGTRLTVT.

The genes are TRBV6-1 and TRBJ2-7; D is perhaps TRBD2 (6 bases). This CDR3 is built from 14 residues. Germline V gives CDR1 MNHNS, CDR2 SASEGT. The V gene lost 10 bases and the J gene lost 3 bases, with 19 bases spanning the gap. The CDR3: CANSPGGVVYEQYF. In DNA form, the CDR3 reads TGTGCCAACAGCCCGGGCGGGGTTGTCTACGAGCAGTACTTC.

In its sample, this clone was seen a few times. V usage is TRBV19 and J usage is TRBJ1-2; 8 bases map to TRBD1. With 8 bases clipped from V and 2 bases from J, the junction kept 7 bases outside the gene matches. Germline assignment: CDR1 LNHDA and CDR2 SQIVND (reference sequence). The CDR3 consists of 14 residues. This chain's CDR3 is CASSGTGYNYGYTF. For the CDR3, the DNA is TGTGCCAGTTCTGGGACAGGTTACAACTATGGCTACACCTTC.

This chain uses TRBV11-2 with TRBJ2-7, with 7 bases identical to TRBD1. This CDR3 is built from 13 residues. In germline, CDR1 is SGHAT, CDR2 FQNNGV. Germline trimming cut 8 bases from V and 1 base from J; bases unmatched to any gene: 5. In DNA, the CDR3 is TGTGCCAGCGGGGACAGCCTTTCCTACGAGCAGTACTTC. Translation: CASGDSLSYEQYF.

The V and J genes are TRBV6-9 and TRBJ1-4, with D tentatively TRBD1 (5 bases). Trimming shortened V by 6 bases and J by 5 bases, and 22 bases separated the two germline ends. The CDR3 loop spans 17 amino acids. Germline CDR1 MNHGY, CDR2 SVAAGI. CDR3 DNA: TGTGCCAGCAGGGGGCCACGACAACGGATCCTAAATGAAAAACTGTTTTTT. Translated, it gives CASRGPRQRILNEKLFF.

This clone was detected only a few times. This chain links TRBV19 with TRBJ2-2; no firm D call. CDR1 is LNHDA and CDR2 is SQIVND in the germline V gene (reference sequence). The CDR3 loop spans 15 amino acids. The V gene lost 0 bases and the J gene lost 1 base, with 6 bases spanning the gap. CDR3: CASSIEAMNTGELFF. For the CDR3, the DNA is TGTGCCAGTAGTATAGAAGCGATGAACACCGGGGAGCTGTTTTTT.

The chain employs TRBV6-5 and TRBJ2-1; TRBD2 agrees at 10 bases. The CDR3 has 14 amino acids. CDR1 is MNHEY, CDR2 SVGAGI, per germline. J gave up 8 bases and V 4 bases, and 5 bases lay outside the gene matches. CDR3 bases: TGTGCCAGCAGTTCCTTAGGACTAGCGGATGAGCAGTTCTTC. It is translated as CASSSLGLADEQFF.

The chain couples TRBV5-1 to TRBJ2-7; 8 nucleotides match TRBD1. Germline V gene lookup returns CDR1 SGHRS and CDR2 YFSETQ. The ends lost 2 bases at V and 0 bases at J; junction bases unmatched: 7. This CDR3 contains 16 residues. CDR3 nucleotides: TGCGCCAGCAGCTTCTCGGGACAGGAATCCTCCTACGAGCAGTACTTC. Translation: CASSFSGQESSYEQYF.

V is TRBV5-5 and J is TRBJ2-3, with D tentatively TRBD2 (6 bases). The CDR3 sequence is 15 residues long. Germline CDR1 SGHKS, CDR2 YYEKEE (reference sequence). V lost 0 bases and J lost 0, with 8 bases in between. The chain's CDR3 is CASSLEEGSTDTQYF. CDR3 DNA: TGTGCCAGCAGCTTGGAGGAGGGTAGCACAGATACGCAGTATTTT.

In nucleotides, the CDR3 is TGTGCCAGCACCTTGGGGGGGAACACTGAAGCTTTCTTT. Protein product: CASTLGGNTEAFF. The chain has TRBV6-5 and TRBJ1-1; possibly TRBD1 for D (5 bases). Per the germline V gene, CDR1 is MNHEY and CDR2 is SVGAGI. V was clipped by 7 bases and J by 1 base, with 10 bases between them. The CDR3 contains 13 residues.

The CDR3: CASSLGTAVNIQYF. CDR3 DNA sequence: TGTGCCAGCAGCTTGGGGACTGCTGTAAACATTCAGTACTTC. The rearrangement links TRBV13 to TRBJ2-4; the D gene is possibly TRBD2 (6 bases). This CDR3 region has 14 residues. V lost 3 bases, J lost 6 bases, and 12 bases lay in between. Germline CDR1 and CDR2: PRHDT and FYEKMQ (reference sequence).

This clone has just one count. The V and J genes are TRBV5-1 and TRBJ2-1; 8 bases line up with TRBD1. V trimming: 2 bases; J trimming: 6 bases; junction bases outside the gene matches: 4. The germline V gene encodes CDR1 SGHRS and CDR2 YFSETQ. This CDR3 is built from 14 residues. The DNA for the CDR3 is TGCGCCAGCAGCTTAGCCGGACAGGGCAATGAGCAGTTCTTC. Its protein product is CASSLAGQGNEQFF. Supplemented by reference TRBV5-1 and TRBJ2-1, the full variable domain reads KAGVTQTPRYLIKTRGQQVTLSCSPISGHRSVSWYQQTPGQGLQFLFEYFSETQRNKGNFPGRFSGRQFSNSRSEMNVSTLELGDSALYLCASSLAGQGNEQFFGPGTRLTVL.

The count of this clone is one. The V gene is TRBV19, the J gene TRBJ1-5, with a possible D match to TRBD1 (5 bases). Germline V gene data show CDR1 as LNHDA and CDR2 as SQIVND (reference sequence). The V end lost 5 bases, the J end lost 4 bases, and 18 bases lay between the germline ends. There are 16 residues in the CDR3. The CDR3 reads CASSAPRGGTNQPQHF. CDR3 bases: TGTGCCAGTAGTGCTCCGAGGGGAGGCACAAATCAGCCCCAGCATTTT.

The chain links TRBV28 to TRBJ1-5, with 11 bases matching TRBD1. After removal of 4 bases from V and 4 bases from J, the junction contained 3 bases not matched to a gene. The CDR3 runs 15 residues. The V gene's germline CDR1 is MDHEN and CDR2 SYDVKM. The CDR3 coding sequence is TGTGCCAGCAGTTACGGGACAGGGGGAAATCAGCCCCAGCATTTT. Encoded protein: CASSYGTGGNQPQHF. Based on the CDR3 plus reference TRBV28 and TRBJ1-5, the full variable domain is DVKVTQSSRYLVKRTGEKVFLECVQDMDHENMFWYRQDPGLGLRLIYFSYDVKMKEKGDIPEGYSVSREKKERFSLILESASTNQTSMYLCASSYGTGGNQPQHFGDGTRLSIL.

V and J are TRBV13 and TRBJ1-1; 8 bases match TRBD1. V lost 6 bases, J lost 10 bases, and 7 bases stayed unmatched. Per germline, CDR1 PRHDT and CDR2 FYEKMQ (reference sequence). The length of the CDR3 is 12 residues. The CDR3 sequence: CASSYTDRGAFF. The CDR3 DNA reads TGTGCCAGCAGTTATACCGACAGGGGAGCTTTCTTT.

The chain is built from TRBV19 and TRBJ1-5; 8 bases fit TRBD1. The V gene's germline CDR1 is LNHDA and CDR2 SQIVND (reference sequence). V shed 7 bases, J shed 2 bases, and the junction held 10 bases outside the gene matches. The CDR3 is 16 amino acids. Here the CDR3 reads CASNLQAQGGNQPQHF. CDR3 in DNA: TGTGCCAGTAATCTCCAAGCACAGGGGGGCAATCAGCCCCAGCATTTT.

The chain has TRBV7-9 and TRBJ1-4, with D unresolved. Trimming shortened V by 1 base and J by 0 bases, and 6 bases separated the two germline ends. Per the germline V gene, CDR1 is SEHNR and CDR2 is FQNEAQ (reference sequence). CDR3 length: 15 residues. DNA for the CDR3: TGTGCCAGCAGCTTAGGCCGGTCAACTAATGAAAAACTGTTTTTT. Translation: CASSLGRSTNEKLFF.

Comment on this clone: A read error may produce the germline difference seen at one junction end. The V and J genes are TRBV18 and TRBJ1-2; possibly TRBD1 for D (5 bases). Germline-derived CDR1 and CDR2 are KGHSH and LQKENI. This CDR3 is built from 15 residues. The CDR3 region has the DNA TGTGTCAGCTCACCACCGGCAGGGTCCCTCTATGGCTACACCTTC. As protein: CVSSPPAGSLYGYTF.